Listed here is a single T cell receptor (beta chain). The antigen remains unidentified. One end of the junction fails to match germline, which may point to a read error. This specimen comes from a study of T cells in narcolepsy. Study-level results: Autoreactive HCRT-specific and TRIB2-specific clonotypes were marked in same-patient CSF-versus-blood CD4+ comparisons. Some memory CD4+ repertoires had no autoreactive clone sequences. Autoreactive clonotypes reportedly recurred in blood of same and different patients, not controls.

The CDR3 loop spans 12 amino acids. Germline CDR1 is ENHRY and CDR2 is SYGVKD. Generated by immunoSEQ multiplex PCR, the TCRdb table keeps only in-frame clones and is missing some. Among 36,000 or so clones listed, about 90% were seen once. The receptor was isolated from a human donor with narcolepsy. The sequencing input was CD45RA- memory CD4+ T cells from PBMCs. The rearrangement links TRBV10-3 to TRBJ1-1; perhaps TRBD1 as D (5 bases). CDR3 bases: TGTGCCATCAGTGGAAGAGGGGTTGAAGCTCTCTTT. It specifies CAISGRGVEALF.